This T cell receptor beta chain was captured in a study of cytotoxic CD8 clonotypes in ibrutinib-treated CLL. Overall study: Response samples were drawn at a median of roughly 13 months of treatment, range 6 to 36. Productive templates averaged about 260,000 per sample, and productive rearrangements 94,082.

Using immunoSEQ multiplex PCR, the repertoire was profiled, and TCRdb retains in-frame clones only, with some absent. The sample contains hundreds of thousands of clones, around three quarters of which appear only once. The sequence came from a human donor with chronic lymphocytic leukemia. Here the sequenced sample was PBMCs, taken after 24 months of ibrutinib treatment.

The CDR3 protein is CSVQTSGGSGYEQYF. In DNA, the CDR3 is TGCAGCGTCCAAACGTCGGGAGGATCGGGGTACGAGCAGTACTTC. V usage is TRBV29-1 and J usage is TRBJ2-7, with 7 bases aligning to TRBD2. The germline gives CDR1 SQVTM, CDR2 ANQGSEA. J was trimmed by 4 bases and V by 6 bases; bases with no gene match: 15. This CDR3 is 15 amino acids long.